The T cell receptor (beta chain) described here comes from a study of blood T cell repertoires in COVID-19. CDR1 and CDR2 from the germline V gene are SGHRS and YFSETQ. This CDR3 is built from 16 residues. Trimming shortened V by 0 bases and J by 2 bases, and 12 bases separated the two germline ends. The authors' processing: Estimation of nucleated cell counts was performed using reference gene primer amplification. Assay used: immunoSEQ multiplex PCR; TCRdb lists only in-frame clones, some missing. V and J calls and clone size are as listed in that table; D and trimming were resolved from the DNA. The sample gives almost 200,000 clones, about four fifths of which show up once; around 5.9% is in the top ten.

This clonotype originated in a woman between 40 and 55 years old with COVID-19, enrolled during active disease. The rearrangement joins TRBV5-1 to TRBJ1-5; no clear D. Material: peripheral blood. CDR3 region: CASSLDPFYGNQPQHF. In DNA form, the CDR3 reads TGCGCCAGCAGCTTGGACCCATTCTATGGCAATCAGCCCCAGCATTTT. Based on the CDR3 plus reference TRBV5-1 and TRBJ1-5, the full variable domain is KAGVTQTPRYLIKTRGQQVTLSCSPISGHRSVSWYQQTPGQGLQFLFEYFSETQRNKGNFPGRFSGRQFSNSRSEMNVSTLELGDSALYLCASSLDPFYGNQPQHFGDGTRLSIL.